Following are 9 T cell receptor beta chains from one sample sequenced in a study of technical replicates of blood from a few donors. Sequencing was performed with immunoSEQ multiplex PCR; in TCRdb, only in-frame clones are kept and a portion is missing. The profile shows some 77,000 clones, 93% of them singletons. Material: T cells isolated from PBMCs. Receptors originate from a human donor in good health.

The J gene is TRBJ1-2, the V gene TRBV7-2; TRBD1 agrees at 7 bases. This CDR3 comprises 15 residues. Germline V lookup: CDR1 SGHTA, CDR2 FQGNSA. After removal of 5 bases from V and 7 bases from J, the junction contained 13 bases not matched to a gene. CDR3 sequence reads: CASSARDSTTGGYTF. Here the CDR3 DNA reads TGTGCCAGCAGCGCCCGGGACAGCACAACGGGTGGCTACACCTTC.

This chain connects TRBV7-2 to TRBJ2-7; TRBD2 aligns across 10 bases. CDR1 and CDR2 from the germline V gene are SGHTA and FQGNSA. Trimming cost V 1 base and J 0 bases; bases outside gene matches: 3. This CDR3 contains 16 residues. In DNA form, the CDR3 reads TGTGCCAGCAGCTTAGGTAGCGGGGGGAGCTCCTACGAGCAGTACTTC. Translation gives CASSLGSGGSSYEQYF. The entire variable domain, with the rest obtained from reference TRBV7-2 and TRBJ2-7, is as follows: GAGVSQSPSNKVTEKGKDVELRCDPISGHTALYWYRQSLGQGLEFLIYFQGNSAPDKSGLPSDRFSAERTGGSVSTLTIQRTQQEDSAVYLCASSLGSGGSSYEQYFGPGTRLTVT.

This clone came up once. This chain joins TRBV5-1 and TRBJ2-1; possibly TRBD2 for D (6 bases). CDR1 is SGHRS, CDR2 YFSETQ, per germline. The CDR3 has 16 residues. Trimming stripped 4 bases from V and 0 bases from J, with 14 bases between. The DNA for the CDR3 is TGCGCCAGCAGCAGCGGGTCATTCAGCTCCTACAATGAGCAGTTCTTC. Amino acids: CASSSGSFSSYNEQFF. The complete variable domain, with remaining parts taken from reference TRBV5-1 and TRBJ2-1, reads KAGVTQTPRYLIKTRGQQVTLSCSPISGHRSVSWYQQTPGQGLQFLFEYFSETQRNKGNFPGRFSGRQFSNSRSEMNVSTLELGDSALYLCASSSGSFSSYNEQFFGPGTRLTVL.

The chain recombines TRBV18 with TRBJ2-2, with 7 bases that match TRBD1. The CDR3 is 15 amino acids. Trimming cost V 4 bases and J 3 bases; bases outside gene matches: 5. In germline, CDR1 is KGHSH, CDR2 LQKENI. The CDR3 here is CASSLGGADTGELFF. In DNA form, the CDR3 reads TGTGCCAGCTCACTAGGGGGCGCAGACACCGGGGAGCTGTTTTTT.

The chain combines TRBV4-3 with TRBJ2-5; D unclear. The last part of the DNA fits TRBJ2-7 better; the J call may be wrong. This CDR3 has 13 residues. Germline-derived CDR1 and CDR2 are LGHNA and YSLEER. The CDR3 reads CASSQALLYEQYF. The CDR3 DNA is TGCGCCAGCAGCCAAGCCCTCCTGTACGAGCAGTACTTC.

The V and J genes are TRBV5-1 and TRBJ2-3; a weak D match, TRBD1 (7 bases). This CDR3 region has 14 residues. Germline V gene data show CDR1 as SGHRS and CDR2 as YFSETQ. The V end was cut by 1 base, the J end by 6 bases, with 12 bases between. The CDR3 sequence: CASSLRQGGDTQYF. DNA for the CDR3: TGCGCCAGCAGCTTGCGGCAGGGGGGCGATACGCAGTATTTT.

The chain employs TRBV5-4 and TRBJ2-5; 7 bases fit TRBD2. Germline values: CDR1 SGHNT, CDR2 YYREEE (reference sequence). The CDR3 sequence is 18 residues long. Trimming cost V 2 bases and J 9 bases; bases outside gene matches: 22. DNA of the CDR3: TGTGCCAGCAGCTTTCTTGTTTTCGGGAGGTGGGAAGAGACGCCCCAGTACTTC. It codes for CASSFLVFGRWEETPQYF.

The chain uses TRBV29-1 and TRBJ1-4; D remains unclear. The CDR3 is 10 residues long. From germline, CDR1 is SQVTM and CDR2 ANQGSEA. V was shortened by 7 bases and J by 3 bases, with 3 bases between the two germline ends. The CDR3 region has the DNA TGCAGCGCTGCTAATGAAAAACTGTTTTTT. Residues: CSAANEKLFF.

The V gene is TRBV10-1, the J gene TRBJ2-1; D possibly corresponds to TRBD2 (6 bases). CDR1 is WNHNN and CDR2 is SYGVQD in the germline V gene (reference sequence). Deletions cut 2 bases from V and 8 bases from J, with 13 bases between. This CDR3 has 14 amino acids. CDR3 nucleotide sequence: TGCGCCAGCAGTGAGGGGTGGACTATTGATGAGCAGTTCTTC. It codes for CASSEGWTIDEQFF.